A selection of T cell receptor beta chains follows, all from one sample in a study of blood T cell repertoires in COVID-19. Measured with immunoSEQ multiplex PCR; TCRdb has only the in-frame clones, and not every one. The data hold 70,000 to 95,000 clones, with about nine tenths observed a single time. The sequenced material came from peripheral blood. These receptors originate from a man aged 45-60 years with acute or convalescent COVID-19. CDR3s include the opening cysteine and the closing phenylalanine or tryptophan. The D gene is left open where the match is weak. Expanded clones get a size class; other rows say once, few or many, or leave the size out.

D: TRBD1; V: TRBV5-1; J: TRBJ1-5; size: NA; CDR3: CASSLGTGGTQPQHF; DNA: TGCGCCAGCAGCCTCGGGACAGGGGGTACTCAGCCCCAGCATTTT
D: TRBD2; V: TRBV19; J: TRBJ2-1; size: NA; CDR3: CASSIELADYNEQFF; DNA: TGTGCCAGTAGTATCGAACTAGCGGACTACAATGAGCAGTTCTTC
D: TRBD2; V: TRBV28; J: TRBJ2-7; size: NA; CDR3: CASSPHFSGFNYEQYF; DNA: TGTGCCAGCAGTCCCCACTTTAGCGGGTTTAACTACGAGCAGTACTTC
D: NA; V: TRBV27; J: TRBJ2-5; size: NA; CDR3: CASSYTGPGETQYF; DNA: TGTGCCAGCTCCTACACGGGCCCGGGGGAGACCCAGTACTTC
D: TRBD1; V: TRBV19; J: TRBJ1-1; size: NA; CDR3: CASSIQGARGFGNTEAFF; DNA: TGTGCCAGTAGTATTCAGGGGGCTCGCGGTTTTGGGAACACTGAAGCTTTCTTT
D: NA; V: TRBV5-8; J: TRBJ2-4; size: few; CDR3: CASSSPVQVAKNIQYF; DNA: TGTGCCAGCAGCTCCCCAGTGCAGGTGGCCAAAAACATTCAGTACTTC
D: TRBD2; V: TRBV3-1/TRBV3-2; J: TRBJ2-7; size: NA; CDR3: CASRRGEYEQYF; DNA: TGTGCCAGCAGACGGGGGGAATACGAGCAGTACTTC
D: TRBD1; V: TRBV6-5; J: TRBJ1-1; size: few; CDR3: CASSYTGQGSEAFF; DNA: TGTGCCAGCAGTTACACTGGACAGGGAAGTGAAGCTTTCTTT
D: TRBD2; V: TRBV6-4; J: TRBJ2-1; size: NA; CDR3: CASSQNGLAGQFF; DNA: TGTGCCAGCAGTCAGAATGGACTAGCGGGGCAGTTCTTC
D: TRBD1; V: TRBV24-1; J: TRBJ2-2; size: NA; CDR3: CATSDSRQGNTGELFF; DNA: TGTGCCACCAGTGATTCCCGACAGGGTAACACCGGGGAGCTGTTTTTT
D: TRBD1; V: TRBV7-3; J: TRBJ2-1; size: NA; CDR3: CASSLIPGLGQGASEQFF; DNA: TGTGCCAGCAGCTTAATACCTGGTTTGGGACAGGGGGCAAGTGAGCAGTTCTTC
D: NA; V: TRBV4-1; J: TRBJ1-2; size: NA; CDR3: CASSQGVGDNYGYTF; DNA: TGCGCCAGCAGCCAAGGTGTAGGGGATAACTATGGCTACACCTTC
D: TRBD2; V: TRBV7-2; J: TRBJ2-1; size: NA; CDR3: CASSSTSVYNEQFF; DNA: TGTGCCAGCAGCTCGACTAGCGTCTACAATGAGCAGTTCTTC
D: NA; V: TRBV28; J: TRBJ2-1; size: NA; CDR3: CASSLSGSSYNEQFF; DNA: TGTGCCAGCAGTTTATCCGGGAGCTCCTACAATGAGCAGTTCTTC
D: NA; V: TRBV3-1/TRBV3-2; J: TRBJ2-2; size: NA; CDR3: CASSPNTGELFF; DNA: TGTGCCAGCAGCCCTAACACCGGGGAGCTGTTTTTT
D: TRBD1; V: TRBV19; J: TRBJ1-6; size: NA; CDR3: CASSRDRSIYNSPLHF; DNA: TGTGCCAGTAGTCGGGACAGGAGCATATATAATTCACCCCTCCACTTT
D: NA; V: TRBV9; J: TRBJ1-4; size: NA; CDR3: CASSSFPGDNEKLFF; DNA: TGTGCCAGCAGTTCGTTCCCGGGGGATAATGAAAAACTGTTTTTT
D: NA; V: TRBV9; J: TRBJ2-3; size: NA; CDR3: CASSAGWTADTQYF; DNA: TGTGCCAGCAGCGCCGGATGGACAGCAGATACGCAGTATTTT
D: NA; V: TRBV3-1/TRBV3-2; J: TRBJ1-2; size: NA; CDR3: CASSRSQVMQGNYGYTF; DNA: TGTGCCAGCAGCCGCAGCCAAGTCATGCAGGGGAACTATGGCTACACCTTC
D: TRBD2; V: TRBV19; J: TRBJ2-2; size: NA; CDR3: CASSYESGSWSTGELFF; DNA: TGTGCCAGTAGTTACGAAAGCGGGAGTTGGTCCACCGGGGAGCTGTTTTTT
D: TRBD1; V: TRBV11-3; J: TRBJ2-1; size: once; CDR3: CASSEGQAHEQFF; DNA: TGTGCCAGCAGCGAAGGACAGGCACATGAGCAGTTCTTC
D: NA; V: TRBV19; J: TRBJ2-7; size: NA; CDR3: CASRSKGDEQYF; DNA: TGTGCCAGTAGATCCAAAGGGGACGAGCAGTACTTC
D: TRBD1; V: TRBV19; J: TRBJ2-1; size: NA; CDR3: CASTSDRTEQFF; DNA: TGTGCCAGTACCTCGGACAGGACTGAGCAGTTCTTC
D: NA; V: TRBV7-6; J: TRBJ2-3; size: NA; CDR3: CASSLGLANPTDTQYF; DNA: TGTGCCAGCAGCTTAGGCCTAGCGAATCCCACAGATACGCAGTATTTT
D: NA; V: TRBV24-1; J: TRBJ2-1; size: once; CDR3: CATSGGTSSSYNEQFF; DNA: TGTGCCACCAGTGGTGGGACTTCAAGCTCCTACAATGAGCAGTTCTTC
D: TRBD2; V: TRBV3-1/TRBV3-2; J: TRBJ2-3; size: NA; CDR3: CASSRRLAGDLTDTQYF; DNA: TGTGCCAGCAGCCGTAGACTAGCGGGGGACCTCACAGATACGCAGTATTTT